This T cell receptor (beta chain) was found in a study of T-cell reconstitution after alpha-beta-depleted transplantation in children. The TCRbeta library was prepared with unique molecular identifiers. TCRdb re-analysed the PCR reads in MiXCR, keeping a single row per CDR3 protein. The sample comprises around 180,000 distinct CDR3 sequences, more than 9.5% of which are singletons, and over 10% rests with the top ten. The CDR3 has 15 residues. CDR1 and CDR2 from the germline V gene are SEHNR and FQNEAQ (reference sequence). Unmatched junction bases numbered 6, after V lost 4 bases and J lost 3 bases. This clonotype appeared many times.

The J gene is TRBJ2-7, the V gene TRBV7-9; 10 nucleotides agree with TRBD2. Sequenced here: PBMCs, sampled before TCRalphabeta/CD19-depleted stem cell transplant. This TCR derives from a boy aged 2 to 9 with acute myeloid leukemia, due to receive a stem cell transplant. CDR3: CASSSQREGLYEQYF. CDR3 nucleotide sequence: TGTGCCAGCAGCTCGCAGCGGGAGGGCCTCTACGAGCAGTACTTC.